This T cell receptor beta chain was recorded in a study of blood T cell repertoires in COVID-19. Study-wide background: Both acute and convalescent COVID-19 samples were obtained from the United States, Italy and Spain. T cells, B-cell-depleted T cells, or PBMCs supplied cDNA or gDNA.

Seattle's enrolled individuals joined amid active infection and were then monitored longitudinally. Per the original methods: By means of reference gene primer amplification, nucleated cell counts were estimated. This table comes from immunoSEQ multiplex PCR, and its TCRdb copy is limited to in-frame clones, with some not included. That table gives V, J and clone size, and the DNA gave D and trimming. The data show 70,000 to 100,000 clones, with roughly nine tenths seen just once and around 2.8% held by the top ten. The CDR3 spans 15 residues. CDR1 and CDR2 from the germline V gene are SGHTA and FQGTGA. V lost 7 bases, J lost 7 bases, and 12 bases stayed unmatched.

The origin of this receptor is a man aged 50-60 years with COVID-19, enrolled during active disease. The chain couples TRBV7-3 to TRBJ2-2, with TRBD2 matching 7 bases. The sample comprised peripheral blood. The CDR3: CASTPSSGWRGELFF. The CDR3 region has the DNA TGTGCCAGCACTCCATCTAGCGGCTGGCGCGGGGAGCTGTTTTTT.